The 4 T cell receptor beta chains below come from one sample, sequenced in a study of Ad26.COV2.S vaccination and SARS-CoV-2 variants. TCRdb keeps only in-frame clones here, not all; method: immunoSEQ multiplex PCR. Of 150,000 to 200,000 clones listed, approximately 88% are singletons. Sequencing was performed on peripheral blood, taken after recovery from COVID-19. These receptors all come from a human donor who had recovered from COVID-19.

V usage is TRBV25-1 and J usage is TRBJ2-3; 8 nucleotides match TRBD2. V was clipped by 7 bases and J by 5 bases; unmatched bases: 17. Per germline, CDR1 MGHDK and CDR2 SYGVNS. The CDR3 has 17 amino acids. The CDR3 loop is CASTVDLGGAREDTQYF. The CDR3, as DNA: TGTGCCAGCACCGTTGATCTCGGGGGGGCAAGGGAAGATACGCAGTATTTT.

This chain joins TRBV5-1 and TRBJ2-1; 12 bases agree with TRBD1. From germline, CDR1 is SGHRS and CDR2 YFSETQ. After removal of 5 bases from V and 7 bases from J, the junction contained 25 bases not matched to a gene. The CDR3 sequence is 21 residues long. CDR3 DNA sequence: TGCGCCAGCAGATTCCTACTCGCGGGACAGGGGGCGCAGAGGGTGCGGAATGAGCAGTTCTTC. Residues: CASRFLLAGQGAQRVRNEQFF.

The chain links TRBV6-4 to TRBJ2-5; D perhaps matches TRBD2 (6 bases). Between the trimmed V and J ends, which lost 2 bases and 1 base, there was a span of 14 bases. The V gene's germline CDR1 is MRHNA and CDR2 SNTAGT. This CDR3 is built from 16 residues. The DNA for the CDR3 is TGTGCCAGCAGTGACCGGCGGGGTGAGTGCCAAGAGACCCAGTACTTC. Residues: CASSDRRGECQETQYF.

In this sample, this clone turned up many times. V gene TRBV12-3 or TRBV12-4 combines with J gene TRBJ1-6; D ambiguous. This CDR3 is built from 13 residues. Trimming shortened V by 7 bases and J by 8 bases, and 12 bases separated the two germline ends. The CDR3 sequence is CASTPSTDSPLHF. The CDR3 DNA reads TGTGCCAGCACCCCTTCTACAGATTCACCCCTCCACTTT.